One and the same sample provided the 6 T cell receptor beta chains below, sequenced in a study of blood T cell repertoires in COVID-19. Clones were read by immunoSEQ multiplex PCR, and TCRdb kept only the in-frame ones, dropping some. This table holds 70,000 to 95,000 clones, 84% found once. The sample was peripheral blood. The origin of the receptors is a human donor in a cohort sampled during active COVID-19.

The chain links TRBV15 to TRBJ1-1, with D perhaps TRBD1 (5 bases). V shed 1 base and J shed 4 bases, with 10 bases lying between them. The germline CDR1 and CDR2 sequences are LNHNV and YYDKDF (reference sequence). This CDR3 comprises 14 residues. In DNA form, the CDR3 reads TGTGCCACCAGCAGAGGGGGCAGGATCACTGAAGCTTTCTTT. Its protein product is CATSRGGRITEAFF.

J is TRBJ2-7 and V is TRBV7-2; 10 bases agree with TRBD1. The ends lost 4 bases at V and 3 bases at J; junction bases unmatched: 6. From germline, CDR1 is SGHTA and CDR2 FQGNSA. There are 15 residues in the CDR3. In DNA, the CDR3 is TGTGCCAGCAGCTACCGGGACAGGGGCATCTACGAGCAGTACTTC. It encodes CASSYRDRGIYEQYF.

This sequence joins TRBV7-2 and TRBJ2-5; TRBD2 matches at 12 bases. Germline CDR1 and CDR2: SGHTA and FQGNSA. The CDR3 is 15 amino acids. The trim removed 5 bases at V and 10 bases at J, leaving 11 bases unmatched. CDR3 loop: CASSPELAGGPFQYF. The CDR3 region has the DNA TGTGCCAGCAGCCCCGAACTAGCGGGGGGCCCGTTCCAGTACTTC. Drawing the rest from reference TRBV7-2 and TRBJ2-5, the complete variable domain is GAGVSQSPSNKVTEKGKDVELRCDPISGHTALYWYRQSLGQGLEFLIYFQGNSAPDKSGLPSDRFSAERTGGSVSTLTIQRTQQEDSAVYLCASSPELAGGPFQYFGPGTRLLVL.

J is TRBJ2-5 and V is TRBV11-3; D might be TRBD2 (6 bases). V lost 4 bases and J lost 0, with 12 bases in between. Germline CDR1 reads SGHNT; CDR2 reads YENEEA. The CDR3 is made up of 15 amino acids. In DNA, the CDR3 is TGTGCCAGCAGCTCCTGGGACTCACACCAAGAGACCCAGTACTTC. Protein product: CASSSWDSHQETQYF.

V and J are TRBV3-1 (or the pseudogene TRBV3-2) and TRBJ2-6; 12 nucleotides agree with TRBD2. CDR1 LGHDT and CDR2 YNNKEL come from the germline V gene (reference sequence). The length of the CDR3 is 17 residues. J was trimmed by 4 bases and V by 8 bases; bases with no gene match: 9. CDR3 bases: TGTGCCAGCTCTAGCGGGGGGGCCGTAGGAGGGGCCAACGTCCTGACTTTC. Amino acid sequence: CASSSGGAVGGANVLTF.

V and J are TRBV19 and TRBJ1-4; possible D gene TRBD1, 6 bases. Trimming removed 5 bases from V and 5 bases from J, with 9 bases in between. Germline CDR1 is LNHDA and CDR2 is SQIVND (reference sequence). CDR3 size: 13 residues. The CDR3 region is CASSLTGNEKLFF. CDR3 coding DNA: TGTGCCAGTAGTCTAACAGGGAATGAAAAACTGTTTTTT.